Each of the 12 T cell receptor beta chains below was sequenced from the same sample in a study of T cell responses to AZD1222 COVID-19 vaccine. Sequenced by immunoSEQ multiplex PCR; TCRdb stores in-frame clones only, minus some. The top ten hold 6.3% of the sample, which has roughly 70,000 clones, 90% to 95% seen once. Here the sequenced sample was peripheral blood, taken 28 days after the second dose of the MenACWY control vaccine. The receptors here all came from an adult who received the MenACWY meningococcal vaccine as a control.

The V gene is TRBV7-2, the J gene TRBJ2-1, with unresolved D. V lost 3 bases to trimming and J lost 5 bases, with 5 bases between them. Germline V gene sequence: CDR1 SGHTA, CDR2 FQGNSA. The CDR3 covers 12 residues. In DNA, the CDR3 is TGTGCCAGCAGCTTCTACGACAATGAGCAGTTCTTC. Protein product: CASSFYDNEQFF.

A single count supports this clone. V usage is TRBV5-4 and J usage is TRBJ1-3; a possible D gene is TRBD1 (6 bases). The germline gives CDR1 SGHNT, CDR2 YYREEE (reference sequence). The CDR3 is made up of 13 amino acids. Trimming cost V 4 bases and J 7 bases, with 12 bases left between them. CDR3 amino acids: CASSLPQGNTIYF. DNA of the CDR3: TGTGCCAGCAGCCTCCCCCAGGGGAACACCATATATTTT.

The rearrangement joins TRBV21-1 to TRBJ2-1; TRBD2 is the table's D call and was not checked against the DNA. TRBV21-1 corresponds to a pseudogene. CDR3 length: 20 residues. As DNA, the CDR3 is TGTGCCAGCAGCAAAGCGGGACTAGCGGGAGTAGAAAGCTCCTACAATGAGCAGTTCTTC. Protein product: CASSKAGLAGVESSYNEQFF.

The rearrangement uses TRBV2 and TRBJ1-5; 9 nucleotides match TRBD1. V shed 3 bases, J shed 5 bases, and the junction held 8 bases outside the gene matches. This CDR3 is built from 16 residues. Germline-derived CDR1 and CDR2 are SNHLY and FYNNEI. CDR3 in DNA: TGTGCCAGCAGTGATGGACAGGGGCTCACGGATCAGCCCCAGCATTTT. Translation: CASSDGQGLTDQPQHF.

The rearrangement links TRBV28 to TRBJ1-2; D is perhaps TRBD1 (5 bases). CDR3 length: 12 residues. Germline V gene sequence: CDR1 MDHEN, CDR2 SYDVKM. Between the trimmed V and J ends, which lost 3 bases and 8 bases, there was a span of 10 bases. CDR3 in DNA: TGTGCCAGCAGTTTCAGGACACAAGGCTACACCTTC. Residues: CASSFRTQGYTF.

As concerns this clone: The identical CDR3 is also encoded by other nucleotide sequences in the sample. The chain joins TRBV7-9 to TRBJ1-2; 8 bases fit TRBD1. The CDR3 has 14 amino acids. Looked up from germline, CDR1 is SEHNR and CDR2 is FQNEAQ (reference sequence). J was trimmed by 2 bases and V by 3 bases; bases with no gene match: 2. In DNA, the CDR3 is TGTGCCAGCAGCTTGGACAGGGAGAACTATGGCTACACCTTC. Its protein product is CASSLDRENYGYTF.

This chain connects TRBV19 to TRBJ2-6; D possibly corresponds to TRBD2 (5 bases). V was pared by 4 bases and J by 0 bases, with 13 bases between. Germline loops: CDR1 LNHDA, CDR2 SQIVND (reference sequence). The CDR3 is 17 amino acids. The CDR3 region has the DNA TGTGCCAGTAGTACCGGCAGGAGGCTCTCTGGGGCCAACGTCCTGACTTTC. Translated, it gives CASSTGRRLSGANVLTF. The complete variable domain, with remaining parts taken from reference TRBV19 and TRBJ2-6, reads DGGITQSPKYLFRKEGQNVTLSCEQNLNHDAMYWYRQDPGQGLRLIYYSQIVNDFQKGDIAEGYSVSREKKESFPLTVTSAQKNPTAFYLCASSTGRRLSGANVLTFGAGSRLTVL.

The chain recombines TRBV27 with TRBJ2-7; 7 bases are shared with TRBD2. CDR1 is MNHEY, CDR2 SMNVEV, per germline (reference sequence). Trimming removed 5 bases from V and 3 bases from J; junction bases left unmatched: 4. The CDR3 contains 13 residues. In DNA, the CDR3 is TGTGCCAGCAGTGTGGGAGGGCACTACGAGCAGTACTTC. Translated, it gives CASSVGGHYEQYF.

The V gene is TRBV28, the J gene TRBJ2-7, with a possible D match to TRBD2 (6 bases). Per germline, CDR1 MDHEN and CDR2 SYDVKM. The CDR3 runs 16 residues. Trimming stripped 4 bases from V and 2 bases from J, with 18 bases between. Here the CDR3 reads CASSSPRRGLTYEQYF. CDR3 sequence (DNA): TGTGCCAGCAGTTCCCCCCGGCGGGGCCTCACCTACGAGCAGTACTTC.

The V gene is TRBV5-6, the J gene TRBJ1-1; no clear D gene. This CDR3 has 13 amino acids. Germline V CDR1 and CDR2: SGHDT, YYEEEE. The V end was cut by 0 bases, the J end by 0 bases, with 3 bases between. DNA for the CDR3: TGTGCCAGCAGCTTGGGGATGAACACTGAAGCTTTCTTT. Its protein product is CASSLGMNTEAFF. Drawing the rest from reference TRBV5-6 and TRBJ1-1, the complete variable domain is DAGVTQSPTHLIKTRGQQVTLRCSPKSGHDTVSWYQQALGQGPQFIFQYYEEEERQRGNFPDRFSGHQFPNYSSELNVNALLLGDSALYLCASSLGMNTEAFFGQGTRLTVV.

The V gene is TRBV20-1, the J gene TRBJ2-2; 7 bases map to TRBD1. The CDR3 consists of 15 residues. J gave up 5 bases and V 3 bases, and 9 bases lay outside the gene matches. The germline gives CDR1 DFQATT, CDR2 SNEGSKA (reference sequence). The CDR3 DNA reads as TGCAGTGCTAGTAAGAGGGGACAGCCAACCGGGGAGCTGTTTTTT. Its translation is CSASKRGQPTGELFF.

The chain has TRBV5-8 and TRBJ1-1, with TRBD1 as a possible D gene (6 bases). V was trimmed by 0 bases and J by 1 base, leaving 13 bases between them. Germline CDR1 SGHTS, CDR2 YDEGEE. The CDR3 length is 16 residues. This CDR3 reads CASSLVQGGWNTEAFF. The CDR3 DNA reads TGTGCCAGCAGCTTGGTTCAAGGGGGATGGAACACTGAAGCTTTCTTT.